These 24 T cell receptor beta chains share one sample of origin, sequenced in a study of blood T cell repertoires in COVID-19. The protocol was immunoSEQ multiplex PCR, while the TCRdb copy is restricted to in-frame clones and leaves out a portion. The sample lists approximately 130,000 clones; more than 80% were seen once. Sample: peripheral blood. The origin of the receptors is a human donor in a cohort sampled during active COVID-19.

The rearrangement joins TRBV7-9 to TRBJ1-3; 8 nucleotides agree with TRBD1. V lost 9 bases and J lost 1; bases outside the gene matches: 2. The germline V gene has CDR1 SEHNR and CDR2 FQNEAQ (reference sequence). CDR3 length: 13 amino acids. DNA for the CDR3: TGTGCCAGAGGGGACAGGTCTGGAAACACCATATATTTT. Protein: CARGDRSGNTIYF.

This sequence joins TRBV5-8 and TRBJ1-4, with 8 bases identical to TRBD1. The CDR3 sequence is 14 residues long. From germline, CDR1 is SGHTS and CDR2 YDEGEE. With V trimmed by 4 bases and J by 8 bases, 7 bases remained unmatched. The CDR3 is CASSIGQGGEKLFF. As DNA, the CDR3 is TGTGCCAGCAGCATAGGACAGGGTGGCGAAAAACTGTTTTTT.

This chain uses TRBV12-3 or TRBV12-4 with TRBJ2-1, with 7 bases fitting TRBD2. This CDR3 has 13 residues. V was clipped by 0 bases and J by 10 bases; unmatched bases: 3. The DNA of the CDR3 is TGTGCCAGCAGTTTAGCTAGCGGGTCGGAGCAGTTCTTC. Residues: CASSLASGSEQFF.

In DNA form, the CDR3 reads TGTGCCTGGAGTCCACTCCGGAACACTGAAGCTTTCTTT. This translates into CAWSPLRNTEAFF. V usage is TRBV30 and J usage is TRBJ1-1; D remains ambiguous. The ends were cut back, 2 bases at V and 1 base at J, with 8 bases in the middle. The germline gives CDR1 GTSNPN, CDR2 SVGIG (reference sequence). The CDR3 runs to 13 residues.

This chain links TRBV7-9 with TRBJ1-3, with 11 positions matching TRBD1. V gave up 4 bases and J gave up 0 bases; unmatched junction bases: 5. Germline V gives CDR1 SEHNR, CDR2 FQNEAQ (reference sequence). CDR3 length equals 17 residues. This CDR3 reads CASSYGQGAYSGNTIYF. The CDR3 nucleotides are TGTGCCAGCAGCTATGGACAGGGGGCCTACTCTGGAAACACCATATATTTT.

J is TRBJ2-1 and V is TRBV19; 11 bases line up with TRBD2. This CDR3 is 13 amino acids long. Germline CDR1 and CDR2: LNHDA and SQIVND (reference sequence). Germline trimming cut 6 bases from V and 6 bases from J; bases unmatched to any gene: 1. The CDR3 spells CASRTSGINEQFF. Here the CDR3 DNA reads TGTGCCAGTAGGACTAGCGGGATCAATGAGCAGTTCTTC.

This sequence joins TRBV5-1 and TRBJ1-1; TRBD1 matches at 9 bases. The germline gives CDR1 SGHRS, CDR2 YFSETQ. The ends lost 2 bases at V and 4 bases at J; junction bases unmatched: 6. The CDR3 has 15 residues. In DNA form, the CDR3 reads TGCGCCAGCAGCTTAGGGGACAGGGCGGGCACTGAAGCTTTCTTT. Protein product: CASSLGDRAGTEAFF.

V gene TRBV9 combines with J gene TRBJ2-1; TRBD2 matches 11 bases. Germline trimming cut 4 bases from V and 5 bases from J; bases unmatched to any gene: 5. Germline V CDR1 and CDR2: SGDLS, YYNGEE. The CDR3 totals 15 residues. The CDR3 DNA follows: TGTGCCAGCAGCACAACTAGCGGGGGAAACAATGAGCAGTTCTTC. Translation gives CASSTTSGGNNEQFF.

The chain links TRBV12-3 or TRBV12-4 to TRBJ1-3; D is undetermined. The CDR3 is made up of 13 amino acids. V lost 5 bases to trimming and J lost 0 bases, with 5 bases between them. Here the CDR3 reads CASSRDSGNTIYF. CDR3 nucleotides: TGTGCCAGCAGTCGGGACTCTGGAAACACCATATATTTT.

The V gene is TRBV6-5, the J gene TRBJ2-5, with TRBD2 identical over 14 bases. J gave up 7 bases and V 8 bases, and 0 bases lay outside the gene matches. The CDR3 contains 12 residues. Germline CDR1 MNHEY, CDR2 SVGAGI. CDR3 bases: TGTGCCAGCGGACTAGCGGGAGGGACCCAGTACTTC. This sequence encodes CASGLAGGTQYF.

The chain couples TRBV7-3 to TRBJ2-3, with 8 bases matching TRBD1. Looked up from germline, CDR1 is SGHTA and CDR2 is FQGTGA. CDR3 size: 15 residues. Trimming took 2 bases from V and 5 from J; bases not matched to a gene: 6. This CDR3 reads CASSLAGGSEDTQYF. CDR3 bases: TGTGCCAGCAGCTTAGCAGGGGGCAGTGAAGATACGCAGTATTTT.

The genes are TRBV5-4 and TRBJ1-2; D remains ambiguous. V dropped 3 bases and J dropped 0 bases, with 6 bases sitting between them. This CDR3 is built from 13 residues. CDR1 and CDR2 from the germline V gene are SGHNT and YYREEE (reference sequence). CDR3 bases: TGTGCCAGCAGCTCTCCGGCTAACTATGGCTACACCTTC. It is translated as CASSSPANYGYTF.

The gene calls are TRBV5-1 and TRBJ1-5; 7 bases are a match to TRBD1. CDR3 length equals 15 residues. Germline V lookup: CDR1 SGHRS, CDR2 YFSETQ. Trimming cost V 0 bases and J 4 bases; bases outside gene matches: 4. This chain's CDR3 is CASSLGDRLNQPQHF. CDR3 coding DNA: TGCGCCAGCAGCTTGGGGGACAGATTAAATCAGCCCCAGCATTTT.

The DNA of the CDR3 is TGTGCCACCCAGGCAGCTCCGGGAGGCTACACCTTC. Amino acid sequence: CATQAAPGGYTF. V is TRBV10-3 and J is TRBJ1-2; D gene unclear. Germline assignment: CDR1 ENHRY and CDR2 SYGVKD. The CDR3 runs to 12 residues. Trimming cost V 10 bases and J 8 bases, with 17 bases left between them.

The chain couples TRBV4-3 to TRBJ2-1, with no clear D. The CDR3 totals 14 residues. The V end lost 0 bases, the J end lost 7 bases, and 10 bases lay between the germline ends. Per germline, CDR1 LGHNA and CDR2 YSLEER. This chain's CDR3 is CASSQELFPNEQFF. For the CDR3, the DNA is TGCGCCAGCAGCCAAGAACTCTTCCCGAATGAGCAGTTCTTC.

The gene calls are TRBV5-1 and TRBJ1-3; D may be TRBD1 (5 bases). V lost 0 bases and J lost 0, with 10 bases in between. Germline CDR1 SGHRS, CDR2 YFSETQ. CDR3 length equals 16 residues. CDR3 region: CASSLASGNSGNTIYF. The CDR3 DNA is TGCGCCAGCAGCTTGGCGTCAGGGAACTCTGGAAACACCATATATTTT.

This clone appeared once. The V and J genes are TRBV24-1 and TRBJ2-4; D is possibly TRBD2 (5 bases). Trimming took off 3 bases at V and 2 bases at J, with 13 bases between the two ends. In germline, CDR1 is KGHDR, CDR2 SFDVKD. The CDR3 is made up of 16 amino acids. In DNA form, the CDR3 reads TGTGCCACCAGTGATCCTCGCGGAGGTTCCAAAAACATTCAGTACTTC. It codes for CATSDPRGGSKNIQYF.

The chain recombines TRBV21-1 with TRBJ2-7; TRBD1, as called in the table, went unchecked against the DNA. TRBV21-1 is tagged as a pseudogene. This CDR3 is 13 amino acids long. CDR3: CASSRGTGSEQYF. CDR3 bases: TGTGCCAGCAGCAGAGGGACAGGTAGCGAGCAGTACTTC.

The chain is built from TRBV7-2 and TRBJ2-1, with 7 bases fitting TRBD2. The CDR3 totals 14 residues. Germline-derived CDR1 and CDR2 are SGHTA and FQGNSA. Trimming removed 2 bases from V and 9 bases from J; junction bases left unmatched: 7. This CDR3 reads CASSLKGGEGEQFF. The CDR3 region has the DNA TGTGCCAGCAGCTTAAAGGGAGGGGAAGGTGAGCAGTTCTTC.

The V and J genes are TRBV5-6 and TRBJ2-3, with D possibly TRBD1 on 5 matching bases. The V end was cut by 2 bases, the J end by 6 bases, with 13 bases between. CDR1 is SGHDT and CDR2 is YYEEEE in the germline V gene. The length of the CDR3 is 14 residues. CDR3 sequence reads: CASSFRQPGDTQYF. DNA for the CDR3: TGTGCCAGCAGCTTCAGACAGCCAGGGGATACGCAGTATTTT.

The chain carries TRBV7-9 and TRBJ2-2, with 8 bases fitting TRBD2. Germline V gives CDR1 SEHNR, CDR2 FQNEAQ (reference sequence). The length of the CDR3 is 15 residues. V shed 6 bases, J shed 6 bases, and the junction held 9 bases outside the gene matches. The CDR3 nucleotides are TGTGCCAGCAGTGCCAGCGGGAGATCGCCCGGGGAGCTGTTTTTT. Residues: CASSASGRSPGELFF. Together with reference TRBV7-9 and TRBJ2-2, the CDR3 gives the full variable domain: DTGVSQNPRHKITKRGQNVTFRCDPISEHNRLYWYRQTLGQGPEFLTYFQNEAQLEKSRLLSDRFSAERPKGSFSTLEIQRTEQGDSAMYLCASSASGRSPGELFFGEGSRLTVL.

The chain combines TRBV5-4 with TRBJ2-5, with 9 bases that match TRBD1. This CDR3 has 16 residues. From germline, CDR1 is SGHNT and CDR2 YYREEE (reference sequence). The trim removed 4 bases at V and 3 bases at J, leaving 10 bases unmatched. Written as DNA, the CDR3 is TGTGCCAGCAGCAAGGGCTACAGGGGGCGGGAAGAGACCCAGTACTTC. Its protein is CASSKGYRGREETQYF.

The chain carries TRBV11-3 and TRBJ2-5; perhaps TRBD2 as D (7 bases). CDR3 length: 20 amino acids. Trimming stripped 2 bases from V and 4 bases from J, with 29 bases between. CDR1 and CDR2 (germline): SGHNT, YENEEA. The CDR3, as DNA: TGTGCCAGCAGCTTAATTAGTGGAGCTAGCGGAGGGGGGCCATTAGAGACCCAGTACTTC. Amino acids: CASSLISGASGGGPLETQYF.

The chain joins TRBV21-1 to TRBJ2-7; the DNA was not compared with TRBD1, the D call given in the table. TRBV21-1 counts as a pseudogene. This CDR3 has 17 amino acids. CDR3 region: CASSPSNRDRGVYEQYV. CDR3 nucleotide sequence: TGTGCCAGCAGCCCATCGAATCGGGACAGGGGCGTCTACGAGCAGTACGTC.